This T cell receptor (beta chain) was sequenced for a study of glioma-infiltrating T cells after dendritic cell vaccination. Looking at the study overall: Patients had newly diagnosed or recurrent glioblastoma and received dendritic cell vaccines.

This clone occurred once. The CDR3 is made up of 15 amino acids. The germline V gene has CDR1 SGHTA and CDR2 FQGTGA. Between the trimmed V and J ends, which lost 4 bases and 3 bases, there was a span of 14 bases. Repertoires were generated with immunoSEQ multiplex PCR, while TCRdb's copy carries only in-frame clones and drops some. The sample shows roughly 70,000 clones, about 80% of them seen only once. Sequencing was performed on blood, taken before dendritic cell vaccination. J is TRBJ2-3 and V is TRBV7-3; the D gene is possibly TRBD2 (6 bases). The sequence was obtained from a human donor with glioblastoma. The CDR3 is CASSSASGRTDTQYF. In nucleotides, the CDR3 is TGTGCCAGCAGCTCCGCCTCGGGGAGGACAGATACGCAGTATTTT. The full variable domain, its missing parts supplied by reference TRBV7-3 and TRBJ2-3, is GAGVSQTPSNKVTEKGKYVELRCDPISGHTALYWYRQSLGQGPEFLIYFQGTGAADDSGLPNDRFFAVRPEGSVSTLKIQRTERGDSAVYLCASSSASGRTDTQYFGPGTRLTVL.